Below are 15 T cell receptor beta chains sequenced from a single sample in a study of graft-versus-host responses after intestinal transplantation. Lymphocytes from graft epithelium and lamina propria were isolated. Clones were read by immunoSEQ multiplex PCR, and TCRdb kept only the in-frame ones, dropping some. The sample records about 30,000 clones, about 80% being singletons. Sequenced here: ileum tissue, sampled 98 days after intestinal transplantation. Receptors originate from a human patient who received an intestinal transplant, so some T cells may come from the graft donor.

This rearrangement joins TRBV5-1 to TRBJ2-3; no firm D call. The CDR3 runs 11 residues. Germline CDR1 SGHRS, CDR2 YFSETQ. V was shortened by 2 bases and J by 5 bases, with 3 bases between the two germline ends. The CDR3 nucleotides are TGCGCCAGCAGCTTAATAGATACGCAGTATTTT. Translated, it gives CASSLIDTQYF.

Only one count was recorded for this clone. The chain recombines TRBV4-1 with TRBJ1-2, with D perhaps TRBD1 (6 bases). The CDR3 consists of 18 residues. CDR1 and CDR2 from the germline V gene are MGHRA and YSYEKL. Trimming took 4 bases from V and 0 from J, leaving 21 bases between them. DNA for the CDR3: TGCGCCAGCAGCCTTCCTAGCTTACAGGGTTTAGCTAACTATGGCTACACCTTC. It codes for CASSLPSLQGLANYGYTF.

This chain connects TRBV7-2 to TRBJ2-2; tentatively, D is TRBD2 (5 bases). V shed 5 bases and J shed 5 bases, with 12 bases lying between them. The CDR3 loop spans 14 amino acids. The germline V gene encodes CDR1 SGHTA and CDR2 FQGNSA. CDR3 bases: TGTGCCAGCAGCCCGGGGATTTTTACCGGGGAGCTGTTTTTT. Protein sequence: CASSPGIFTGELFF. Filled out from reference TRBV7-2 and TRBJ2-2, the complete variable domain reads GAGVSQSPSNKVTEKGKDVELRCDPISGHTALYWYRQSLGQGLEFLIYFQGNSAPDKSGLPSDRFSAERTGGSVSTLTIQRTQQEDSAVYLCASSPGIFTGELFFGEGSRLTVL.

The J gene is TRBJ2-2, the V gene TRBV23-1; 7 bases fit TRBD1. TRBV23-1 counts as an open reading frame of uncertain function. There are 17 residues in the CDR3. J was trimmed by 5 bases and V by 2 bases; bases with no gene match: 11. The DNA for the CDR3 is TGCGCCAGCAGTCAACGGCGTACGACAGGGAAAACCGGGGAGCTGTTTTTT. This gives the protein CASSQRRTTGKTGELFF.

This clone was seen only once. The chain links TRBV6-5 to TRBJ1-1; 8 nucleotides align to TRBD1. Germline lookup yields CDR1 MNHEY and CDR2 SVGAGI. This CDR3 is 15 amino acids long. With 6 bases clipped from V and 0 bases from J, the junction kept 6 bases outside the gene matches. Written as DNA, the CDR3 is TGTGCCAGCAGCTCCGGGACAGGTTTGAACACTGAAGCTTTCTTT. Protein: CASSSGTGLNTEAFF.

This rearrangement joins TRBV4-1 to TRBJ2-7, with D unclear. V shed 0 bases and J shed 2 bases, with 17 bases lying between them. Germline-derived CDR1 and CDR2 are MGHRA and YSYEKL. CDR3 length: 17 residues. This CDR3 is CASSQDLKGSAAYEQYF. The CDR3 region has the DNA TGCGCCAGCAGCCAAGATTTAAAGGGCAGTGCCGCCTACGAGCAGTACTTC.

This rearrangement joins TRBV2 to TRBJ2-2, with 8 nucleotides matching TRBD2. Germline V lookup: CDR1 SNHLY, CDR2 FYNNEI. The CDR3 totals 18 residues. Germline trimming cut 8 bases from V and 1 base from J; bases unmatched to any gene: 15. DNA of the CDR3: TGTGCCAGCCTACCCCGGGTGGAGGCGGGAGGGAACACCGGGGAGCTGTTTTTT. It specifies CASLPRVEAGGNTGELFF.

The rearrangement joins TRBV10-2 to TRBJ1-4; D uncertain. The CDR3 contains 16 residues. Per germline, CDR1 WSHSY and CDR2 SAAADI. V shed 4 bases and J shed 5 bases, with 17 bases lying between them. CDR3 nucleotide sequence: TGCGCCAGCAGTGTCGGTCCGGCGGGGAGGAATGAAAAACTGTTTTTT. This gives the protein CASSVGPAGRNEKLFF.

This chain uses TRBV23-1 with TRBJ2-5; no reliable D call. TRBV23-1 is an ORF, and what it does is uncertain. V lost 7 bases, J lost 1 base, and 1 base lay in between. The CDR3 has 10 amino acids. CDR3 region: CASTQETQYF. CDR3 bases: TGCGCCAGCACCCAAGAGACCCAGTACTTC.

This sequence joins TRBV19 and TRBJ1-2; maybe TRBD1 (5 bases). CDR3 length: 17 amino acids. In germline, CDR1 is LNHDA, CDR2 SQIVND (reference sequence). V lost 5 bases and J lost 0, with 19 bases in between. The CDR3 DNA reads TGTGCCAGTAGTCTCCTCCGCGACAGCCGCACTAACTATGGCTACACCTTC. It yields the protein CASSLLRDSRTNYGYTF.

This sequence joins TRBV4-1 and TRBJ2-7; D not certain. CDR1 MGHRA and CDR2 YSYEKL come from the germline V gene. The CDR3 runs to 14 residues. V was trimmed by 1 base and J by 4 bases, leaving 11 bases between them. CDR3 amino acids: CASSQVGQRYEQYF. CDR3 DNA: TGCGCCAGCAGCCAAGTGGGTCAGAGGTACGAGCAGTACTTC.

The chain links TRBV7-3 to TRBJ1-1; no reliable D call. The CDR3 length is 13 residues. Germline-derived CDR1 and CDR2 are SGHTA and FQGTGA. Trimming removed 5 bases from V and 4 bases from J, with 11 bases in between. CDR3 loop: CASSPGYGTEAFF. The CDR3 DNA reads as TGTGCCAGCAGCCCGGGGTACGGCACTGAAGCTTTCTTT.

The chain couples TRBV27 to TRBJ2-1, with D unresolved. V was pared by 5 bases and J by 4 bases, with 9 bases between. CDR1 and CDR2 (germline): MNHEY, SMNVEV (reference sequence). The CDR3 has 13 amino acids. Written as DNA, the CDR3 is TGTGCCAGCAGTGTGGGCTTATACAATGAGCAGTTCTTC. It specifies CASSVGLYNEQFF.

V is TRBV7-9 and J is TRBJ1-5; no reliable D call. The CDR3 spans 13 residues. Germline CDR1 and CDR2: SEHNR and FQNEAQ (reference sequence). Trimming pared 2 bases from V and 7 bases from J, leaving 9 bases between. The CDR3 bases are TGTGCCAGCAGCTTAAATCATCGACAGCCCCAGCATTTT. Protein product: CASSLNHRQPQHF.

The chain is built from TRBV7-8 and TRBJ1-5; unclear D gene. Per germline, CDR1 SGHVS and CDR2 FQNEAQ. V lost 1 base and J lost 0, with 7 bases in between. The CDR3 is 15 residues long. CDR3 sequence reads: CASSLEESSNQPQHF. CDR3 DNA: TGTGCCAGCAGCTTAGAGGAGTCTAGCAATCAGCCCCAGCATTTT.